This TCR beta chain derives from a study of blood T cell repertoires in COVID-19. TCRdb's table, derived via immunoSEQ multiplex PCR, lists solely in-frame clones and lacks some. The sample yields fewer than 250,000 clones, 86% seen once. Germline-derived CDR1 and CDR2 are KGHSH and LQKENI. V gave up 2 bases and J gave up 6 bases; unmatched junction bases: 7. The CDR3 has 16 residues. This receptor was taken from a woman between 40 and 55 years old with acute COVID-19. Source material: PBMCs or T cells enriched from blood (not recorded which). This sequence joins TRBV18 and TRBJ1-1, with 12 bases fitting TRBD1. The CDR3 DNA is TGTGCCAGCTCACCAGCCGGGACAGGGGGCCGGGCTGAAGCTTTCTTT. It translates to CASSPAGTGGRAEAFF.